This T cell receptor (beta chain) was observed in a study of cytomegalovirus exposure and HLA in healthy donors. Germline loops: CDR1 MGHRA, CDR2 YSYEKL. CDR3 size: 16 residues. V gave up 5 bases and J gave up 0 bases; unmatched junction bases: 6. In the PCR, 60 Vbeta and 13 Jbeta primers were used. Clones were sequenced by immunoSEQ multiplex PCR, and TCRdb holds only the in-frame ones, with some missing. Found here are under 200,000 clones, approximately 11% of them singletons; the top ten hold approximately 7.8%. The sample consisted of PBMCs. This receptor was identified in a man aged 45 to 65 in good health and CMV-seropositive. This sequence joins TRBV4-1 and TRBJ2-4, with TRBD2 matching 8 bases. The CDR3 nucleotides are TGCGCCAGCAGCTTCCGGGAGGGGGGAGCCAAAAACATTCAGTACTTC. This gives the protein CASSFREGGAKNIQYF.